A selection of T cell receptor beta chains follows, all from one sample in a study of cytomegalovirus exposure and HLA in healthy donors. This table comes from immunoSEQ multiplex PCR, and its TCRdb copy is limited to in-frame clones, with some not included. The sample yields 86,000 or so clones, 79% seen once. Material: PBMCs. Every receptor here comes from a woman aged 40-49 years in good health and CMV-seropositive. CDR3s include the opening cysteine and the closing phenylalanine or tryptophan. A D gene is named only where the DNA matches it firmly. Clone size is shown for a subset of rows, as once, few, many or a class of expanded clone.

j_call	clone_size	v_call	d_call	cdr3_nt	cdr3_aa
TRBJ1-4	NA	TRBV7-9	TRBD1	TGTGCCAGCAGCTTAGACAGGGGCCTGTTTTTT	CASSLDRGLFF
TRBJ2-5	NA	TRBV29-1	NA	TGCAGCGCCTACGCTCCGACAGGTCTAGAGACCCAGTACTTC	CSAYAPTGLETQYF
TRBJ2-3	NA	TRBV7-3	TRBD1	TGTGCCAGCAGCTCACAGGGGGGATTTGCAGATACGCAGTATTTT	CASSSQGGFADTQYF
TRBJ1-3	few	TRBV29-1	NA	TGCAGCGTCGAACAGGTGAACTCTGGAAACACCATATATTTT	CSVEQVNSGNTIYF
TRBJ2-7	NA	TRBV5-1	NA	TGCGCCAGCAGCCCACGGACACCAACCTACGAGCAGTACTTC	CASSPRTPTYEQYF
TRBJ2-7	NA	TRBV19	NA	TGTGCCAGTAGCTATCAAGTTGGCGAGCAGTACTTC	CASSYQVGEQYF
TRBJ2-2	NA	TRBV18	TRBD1	TGTGCCAGCTCACCACTATCCGGGACAGGGTACACCGGGGAGCTGTTTTTT	CASSPLSGTGYTGELFF
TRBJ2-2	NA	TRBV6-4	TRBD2	TGTGCCAGCAGTGACAGAACGGGAGGATCAACCGGGGAGCTGTTTTTT	CASSDRTGGSTGELFF
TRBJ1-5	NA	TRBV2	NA	TGTGCCAGCACCGAGCAATCCGAGCAGCCCCAGCATTTT	CASTEQSEQPQHF
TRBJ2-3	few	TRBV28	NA	TGTGCCAGCAGCCAGGGTTTTGAAGTATATACGCAGTATTTT	CASSQGFEVYTQYF
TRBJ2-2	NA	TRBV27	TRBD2	TGTGCCAGCAGGGTCGCGGGGGGAACCGGGGAGCTGTTTTTT	CASRVAGGTGELFF
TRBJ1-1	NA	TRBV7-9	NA	TGTGCCAGCAGCCCTCGGGAGGCCGAAGCTTTCTTT	CASSPREAEAFF
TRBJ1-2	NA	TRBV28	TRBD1	TGTGCCAGCAGTTCAACACCGGGACAGGGAGGAGGCGGCTACACCTTC	CASSSTPGQGGGGYTF
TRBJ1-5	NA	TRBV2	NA	TGTGCCAGCAGTGAAGCGGCGGGTTACCAGCCCCAGCATTTT	CASSEAAGYQPQHF
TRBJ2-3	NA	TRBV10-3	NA	TGTGCCATCAGTCTGGACTCCATCACAGATACGCAGTATTTT	CAISLDSITDTQYF
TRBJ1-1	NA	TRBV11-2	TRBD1	TGTGCCAGCAGCTTACCTTTGGGACAGGGGCCGGTAGAAGCTTTCTTT	CASSLPLGQGPVEAFF
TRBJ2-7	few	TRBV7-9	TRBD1	TGTGCCAGCAGCTCCCGGGACAGACCGTCCTACGAGCAGTACTTC	CASSSRDRPSYEQYF
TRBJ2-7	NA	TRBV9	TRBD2	TGTGCCAGCAGCGTCCTAGCGGGAGGTCGTAACGAGCAGTACTTC	CASSVLAGGRNEQYF
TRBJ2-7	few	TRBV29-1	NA	TGCAGCGTTGCAGGGGACTCCTACGAGCAGTACTTC	CSVAGDSYEQYF
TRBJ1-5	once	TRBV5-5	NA	TGTGCCAGCAGCTTGGAGGTGACAGGATATCAGCCCCAGCATTTT	CASSLEVTGYQPQHF
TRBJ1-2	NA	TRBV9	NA	TGTGCCAGACCGGGGGTACATGGCTACACCTTC	CARPGVHGYTF
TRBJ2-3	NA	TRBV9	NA	TGTGCCAGCACAGAGACGGGGTATAGCACAGATACGCAGTATTTT	CASTETGYSTDTQYF
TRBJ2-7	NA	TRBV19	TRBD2	TGTGCCAGTAGTTCGTCCGGGACTAGTAGCGAGCAGTACTTC	CASSSSGTSSEQYF
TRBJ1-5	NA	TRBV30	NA	TGTGCCTGGAGTGTACAGGGAACATATAGCAATCAGCCCCAGCATTTT	CAWSVQGTYSNQPQHF
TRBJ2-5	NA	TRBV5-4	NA	TGTGCCAGCAGTTTCAAAGAGACCCAGTACTTC	CASSFKETQYF
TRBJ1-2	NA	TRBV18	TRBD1	TGTGCCAGCTCACCGGAACAGGGGGTCTACTATGGCTACACCTTC	CASSPEQGVYYGYTF
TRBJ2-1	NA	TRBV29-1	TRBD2	TGCAGCGTTGTATTAGCGGGAGGAATTTACAATGAGCAGTTCTTC	CSVVLAGGIYNEQFF
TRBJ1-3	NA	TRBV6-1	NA	TGTGCCAGCAGTGAGGGAGGGAGCGCTGGAAACACCATATATTTT	CASSEGGSAGNTIYF
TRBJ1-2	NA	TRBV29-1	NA	TGCAGCGTTTCCAGGGGCAACTATGGCTACACCTTC	CSVSRGNYGYTF
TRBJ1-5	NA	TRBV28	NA	TGTGCCAGCAGTTTTGCGGGGAGCTTTAATCAGCCCCAGCATTTT	CASSFAGSFNQPQHF
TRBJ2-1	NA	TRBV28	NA	TGTGCCAGCAGTTTTTCTCCCCATGAGCAGTTCTTC	CASSFSPHEQFF
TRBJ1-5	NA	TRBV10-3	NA	TGTGCCATCAGTGAGACCCAGAATCAGCCCCAGCATTTT	CAISETQNQPQHF
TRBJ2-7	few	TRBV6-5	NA	TGTGCCAGCAGTTACTGGACAGAGGGGTACGAGCAGTACTTC	CASSYWTEGYEQYF
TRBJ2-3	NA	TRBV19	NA	TGTGCCAGTAGTGTCGGGACTAGCACAGATACGCAGTATTTT	CASSVGTSTDTQYF
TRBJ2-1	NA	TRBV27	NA	TGTGCCAGCAGTTTTGGGGGGAATGAGCAGTTCTTC	CASSFGGNEQFF
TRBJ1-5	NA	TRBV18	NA	TGTGCCAGCTCACAACAGAATAGCAATCAGCCCCAGCATTTT	CASSQQNSNQPQHF
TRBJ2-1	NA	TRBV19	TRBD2	TGTGCCAGTAGTTTTAGCGGGACCAACAATGAGCAGTTCTTC	CASSFSGTNNEQFF
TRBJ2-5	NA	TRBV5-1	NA	TGCGCCAGCAGCGGTGCAGGGGAAGAGACCCAGTACTTC	CASSGAGEETQYF
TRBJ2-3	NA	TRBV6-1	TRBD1	TGTGCCAGCAGTGAACTTACGACAGGGATTAGCACAGATACGCAGTATTTT	CASSELTTGISTDTQYF
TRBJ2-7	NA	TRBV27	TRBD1	TGTGCCAGCAGTTTGGACAGGGGAATTGGCGAGCAGTACTTC	CASSLDRGIGEQYF
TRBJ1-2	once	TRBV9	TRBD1	TGTGCCAGCAGTCGATCCGGGACAGGGAACTATGGCTACACCTTC	CASSRSGTGNYGYTF
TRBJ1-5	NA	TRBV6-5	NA	TGTGCCAGCGGGCCCTCAGGGAACGGTCAGCCCCAGCATTTT	CASGPSGNGQPQHF
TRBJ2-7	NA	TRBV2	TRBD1	TGTGCCAGCAGTGAGGGCGGGACAGGGGGCTACGAGCAGTACTTC	CASSEGGTGGYEQYF
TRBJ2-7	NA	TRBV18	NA	TGTGCCAGCTCACCCGGGCAGGGTGGGTCCTACGAGCAGTACTTC	CASSPGQGGSYEQYF
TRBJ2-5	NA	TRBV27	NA	TGTGCCAGCAGTTTGCGGGGACCCCATGAGACCCAGTACTTC	CASSLRGPHETQYF
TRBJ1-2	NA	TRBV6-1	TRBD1	TGTGCCATTTACGACAGGGTCTATGGCTACACCTTC	CAIYDRVYGYTF
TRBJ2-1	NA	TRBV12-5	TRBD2	TGTGCTAGTGGTTTGGTACCCTCGGGGGTAGCGGGAGTGTTGGATGAGCAGTTCTTC	CASGLVPSGVAGVLDEQFF
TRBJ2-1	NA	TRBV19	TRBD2	TGTGCCAGTAGTATAGGTCGGGCTAGCGGGGGACCCTTGGAAAATGAGCAGTTCTTC	CASSIGRASGGPLENEQFF
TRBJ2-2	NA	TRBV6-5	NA	TGTGCCAGCAGTTACAAGGGGGAGTACGGGGAGCTGTTTTTT	CASSYKGEYGELFF
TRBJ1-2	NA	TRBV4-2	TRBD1	TGTGCCAGCAGCCCCGGGACAGGGGATAACTATGGCTACACCTTC	CASSPGTGDNYGYTF
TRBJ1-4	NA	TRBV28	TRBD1	TGTGCCAGCAGTCCGGGGACAGGGGAAGCGGAAAAACTGTTTTTT	CASSPGTGEAEKLFF
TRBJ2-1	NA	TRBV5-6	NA	TGTGCCAGCAGCTGGGCGGGTACCGAGTACAATGAGCAGTTCTTC	CASSWAGTEYNEQFF
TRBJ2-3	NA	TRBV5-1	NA	TGCGCCAGCGGTCCCCAGATTGCTCTAGGGGTAGATACGCAGTATTTT	CASGPQIALGVDTQYF
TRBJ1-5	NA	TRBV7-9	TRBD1	TGTGCCAGCAGCTTAGGAGGGGGCGGCAATCAGCCCCAGCATTTT	CASSLGGGGNQPQHF
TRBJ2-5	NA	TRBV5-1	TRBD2	TGCGCCAGCAGCTTCCCTTTTGAACGGACTAGCGGGGGGGCCCAAGAGACCCAGTACTTC	CASSFPFERTSGGAQETQYF
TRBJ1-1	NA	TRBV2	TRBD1	TGTGCCAGCAGTGCGCAAAGGTTAGGGGGCATGGACACTGAAGCTTTCTTT	CASSAQRLGGMDTEAFF